The source of this T cell receptor beta chain is a study of blood T cell repertoires in COVID-19. About the study: There were acute and convalescent COVID-19 samples, and they came from the United States, Italy and Spain. Sources were T cells, B-cell-depleted T cells, or PBMCs; the material itself was cDNA or gDNA.

In the study's own analysis: Scientists estimated how many nucleated cells there were by amplifying reference gene primers. Here immunoSEQ multiplex PCR was the method, and the copy in TCRdb shows in-frame clones only, minus some. V and J calls plus clone size are reproduced from that table; the DNA served to infer D and trimming. Found here are 300,000 to 450,000 clones, roughly four fifths of them singletons; the top ten hold over 0.95%. The trim removed 0 bases at V and 4 bases at J, leaving 15 bases unmatched. The CDR3 loop spans 20 amino acids. Germline V gives CDR1 MNHEY, CDR2 SMNVEV (reference sequence).

The rearrangement joins TRBV27 to TRBJ1-2; 12 bases agree with TRBD1. The sample was peripheral blood. This TCR was recovered from a human donor with acute or convalescent COVID-19. The donor label of this sample is uncertain. CDR3 in amino acids: CASSLSGFGTGGRELYGYTF. In DNA, the CDR3 is TGTGCCAGCAGTTTATCGGGGTTCGGGACAGGGGGCCGAGAACTCTATGGCTACACCTTC.